The rows below give T cell receptor beta chains drawn from one sample of a study of blood T cell repertoires in COVID-19. Clones were sequenced by immunoSEQ multiplex PCR, and TCRdb holds only the in-frame ones, with some missing. Of 250,000 to 350,000 clones in the sample, approximately 88% were seen once. Specimen: peripheral blood. The receptors were sampled from a young man who had recovered from COVID-19. CDR3s include the opening cysteine and the closing phenylalanine or tryptophan. The D gene is left open where the match is weak. Where a row states a size, it is once, few, many or the class of an expanded clone; other rows omit it.

J gene	V gene	clone size	D gene	CDR3 DNA	CDR3 protein
TRBJ1-2	TRBV9	-	-	TGTGCCAGCAGCGTAGATCCAGTCCGGACACCTAAAGCTAACTATGGCTACACCTTC	CASSVDPVRTPKANYGYTF
TRBJ1-4	TRBV6-6	-	TRBD1	TGTGCCAGCAGTTACTCGACAGGGTACAATGAAAAACTGTTTTTT	CASSYSTGYNEKLFF
TRBJ2-1	TRBV5-4	-	-	TGTGCCAGCAGCTTGGGCGGCTCGAGCTCCTACAATGAGCAGTTCTTC	CASSLGGSSSYNEQFF
TRBJ2-7	TRBV18	-	TRBD1	TGTGCCAGCTCAATAGGGAGGACAGGGGACGAGCAGTACTTC	CASSIGRTGDEQYF
TRBJ2-1	TRBV6-5	-	TRBD2	TGTGCCAGCAGTTACTCGGGAGGGCCATACAATGAGCAGTTCTTC	CASSYSGGPYNEQFF
TRBJ1-1	TRBV7-9	once	-	TGTGCCAGCAGCCTACGGAGCGATGTGTCTGAAGCTTTCTTT	CASSLRSDVSEAFF
TRBJ2-7	TRBV5-6	-	TRBD2	TGTGCCAGCAGCTGGGGCTCGTCGGGGGGCTACGAGCAGTACTTC	CASSWGSSGGYEQYF
TRBJ2-2	TRBV2	-	-	TGTGCCAGCAGTGGGGGAAGACAGGGAGGGAACACCGGGGAGCTGTTTTTT	CASSGGRQGGNTGELFF
TRBJ1-6	TRBV9	-	TRBD1	TGTGCCAGCAGCCCGACAGGGGGAGATTCACCCCTCCACTTT	CASSPTGGDSPLHF
TRBJ1-3	TRBV5-1	-	TRBD1	TGCGCCAGCAGCTTGGGAAAAGGGACAGGTGGAGGAAACACCATATATTTT	CASSLGKGTGGGNTIYF
TRBJ1-1	TRBV6-2/TRBV6-3	-	-	TGTGCCAGCAGTTACCAGGAGGGGAACACTGAAGCTTTCTTT	CASSYQEGNTEAFF
TRBJ1-3	TRBV9	-	TRBD1	TGTGCCAGCACCTTGACAGGGGTCTCTCAAGCCCCCGTATATTTT	CASTLTGVSQAPVYF
TRBJ1-3	TRBV30	-	-	TGTGCCCACGAACTTGGAAACACCATATATTTT	CAHELGNTIYF
TRBJ2-7	TRBV6-5	-	TRBD1	TGTGCCAGCCGGACAGGGGAGTCCTACGAGCAGTACTTC	CASRTGESYEQYF
TRBJ2-2	TRBV19	-	TRBD2	TGTGCCAGTAGTATGCTAGCGGGGGCTGGTCGCACCGGGGAGCTGTTTTTT	CASSMLAGAGRTGELFF
TRBJ2-1	TRBV9	-	-	TGTGCCAGCAGCGTTACAGGGACCGGGGATGAGCAGTTCTTC	CASSVTGTGDEQFF
TRBJ1-2	TRBV7-2	-	TRBD1	TGTGCCAGCACTCTAACAGGGGGGGAGGTTAACTATGGCTACACCTTC	CASTLTGGEVNYGYTF
TRBJ2-1	TRBV7-3	-	TRBD2	TGTGCCAGCAGCTTAACTGGCGGGGGGCCGTACAATGAGCAGTTCTTC	CASSLTGGGPYNEQFF
TRBJ2-1	TRBV4-2	-	TRBD2	TGTGCCAGCAGCCCTTGGACTAGCGGGGGGGATGAGCAGTTCTTC	CASSPWTSGGDEQFF
TRBJ1-2	TRBV5-4	-	-	TGTGCCAGCAGCTTGGCAGGGGAGAACTATGGCTACACCTTC	CASSLAGENYGYTF
TRBJ1-2	TRBV6-5	once	-	TGTGCCAGCAGTTATGGGCCGATAGCTAACTATGGCTACACCTTC	CASSYGPIANYGYTF
TRBJ1-1	TRBV19	-	-	TGTGCCAGTAGTATAGTCGAGGGAGCAAACACTGAAGCTTTCTTT	CASSIVEGANTEAFF
TRBJ1-3	TRBV6-6	-	-	TGTGCCACCTACGAGGGGGCTGGAAACACCATATATTTT	CATYEGAGNTIYF
TRBJ1-1	TRBV7-9	-	-	TGTGCCAGCATGGGGCGGGAGAACACTGAAGCTTTCTTT	CASMGRENTEAFF
TRBJ2-7	TRBV30	-	TRBD1	TGTGCCTGGAGAGCGGCAGGGGGCGCGGACGAGCAGTACTTC	CAWRAAGGADEQYF
TRBJ1-4	TRBV4-3	-	-	TGCGCCAGCAGCCAAGTGGCAGGGGCAACTAATGAAAAACTGTTTTTT	CASSQVAGATNEKLFF
TRBJ2-5	TRBV6-1	-	-	TGTGCCAGCAGTGAACGGGACATCGGCCGGGAGACCCAGTACTTC	CASSERDIGRETQYF
TRBJ2-3	TRBV29-1	-	TRBD2	TGCAGCGTGGAGGCACTAGCGGAGCCCACAGATACGCAGTATTTT	CSVEALAEPTDTQYF
TRBJ2-5	TRBV6-2/TRBV6-3	-	-	TGTGCCAGCAGTTACTTCCGCGGCCCCCAGTACTTC	CASSYFRGPQYF
TRBJ1-2	TRBV2	-	-	TGTGCCAGCAGTGGGGCCCAGGGGCGAGGTGGCTACACCTTC	CASSGAQGRGGYTF
TRBJ1-2	TRBV27	-	-	TGTGCCAGCAGCCCCGTAGGTTGGGAGTATGGCTACACCTTC	CASSPVGWEYGYTF
TRBJ2-7	TRBV27	-	-	TGTGCCAGCAGTGGGGCGGGACCCTACGAGCAGTACTTC	CASSGAGPYEQYF
TRBJ1-2	TRBV3-1/TRBV3-2	few	-	TGTGCCAGCAGCCAAGATGTCAGGGGAGTTACCTTC	CASSQDVRGVTF
TRBJ2-3	TRBV5-1	once	-	TGCGCCAGCAGCTTGGTGGCAGGGAAGAAGGGGGATACGCAGTATTTT	CASSLVAGKKGDTQYF
TRBJ1-6	TRBV5-5	-	TRBD1	TGTGCCAGCAGCGTGGGACAGGGGGCGGGATCACCCCTCCACTTT	CASSVGQGAGSPLHF
TRBJ1-1	TRBV14	once	-	TGTGCCAGCAGCCCGGCGGGGGCGCCTTTATCGGCTTTCTTT	CASSPAGAPLSAFF